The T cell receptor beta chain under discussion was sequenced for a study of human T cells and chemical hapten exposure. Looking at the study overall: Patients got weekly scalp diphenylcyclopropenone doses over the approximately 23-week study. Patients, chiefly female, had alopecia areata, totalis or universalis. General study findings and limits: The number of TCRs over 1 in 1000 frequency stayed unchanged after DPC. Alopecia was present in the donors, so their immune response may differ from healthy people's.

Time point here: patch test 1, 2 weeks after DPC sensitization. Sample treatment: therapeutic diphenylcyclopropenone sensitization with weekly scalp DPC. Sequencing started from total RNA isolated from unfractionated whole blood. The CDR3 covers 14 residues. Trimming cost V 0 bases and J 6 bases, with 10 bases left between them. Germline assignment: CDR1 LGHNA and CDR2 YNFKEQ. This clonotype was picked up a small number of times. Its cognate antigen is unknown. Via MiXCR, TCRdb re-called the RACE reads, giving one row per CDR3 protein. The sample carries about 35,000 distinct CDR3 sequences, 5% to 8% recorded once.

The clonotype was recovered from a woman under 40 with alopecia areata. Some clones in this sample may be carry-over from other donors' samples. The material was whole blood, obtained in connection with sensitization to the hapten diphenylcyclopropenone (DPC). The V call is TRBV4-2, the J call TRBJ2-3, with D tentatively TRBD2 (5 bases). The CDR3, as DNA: TGTGCCAGCAGCCAAGATCGGGGATCGGATACGCAGTATTTT. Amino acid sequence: CASSQDRGSDTQYF.